The entry that follows covers one T cell receptor (beta chain) sequence. The target antigen is unknown. Losses at the gene ends were 5 bases for V and 6 bases for J; bases not matched to a gene: 8. The CDR3 runs 13 residues. Germline assignment: CDR1 SQVTM and CDR2 ANQGSEA. The data belong to a study of shared clonotypes between healthy human individuals. Positively selected for CCR7, the CD45RO-negative cells used as naive CD8 cells excluded terminally differentiated effector memory CD45RA+ cells. The study, taken as a whole, reports: Sampling included only blood; tissue repertoires likely differ.

The assay was carried out at the deep level. The authors split each subset's genomic DNA evenly across several immunoSEQ plates. Authors' data handling: In the immunoSEQ data, sequences were junction-only and lacked quality scores, so filtering differed. The protocol was immunoSEQ multiplex PCR, while the TCRdb copy is restricted to in-frame clones and leaves out a portion. The DNA was the basis for D and trimming; V, J and clone size are from that table. The sample shows about 600,000 clones, 95% to 98% of them seen only once. Sequenced material: naive CD8+ T cells sorted from blood. The gene calls are TRBV29-1 and TRBJ2-7; TRBD2 matches at 9 bases. This sequence originates from a man aged 30 to 39 in good health. The CDR3 loop is CSVLSGSGGEQYF. DNA of the CDR3: TGCAGCGTTCTTAGCGGGAGCGGGGGCGAGCAGTACTTC.